The rows below give T cell receptor beta chains drawn from one sample of a study of T cell changes during pregnancy in multiple sclerosis. Assay: immunoSEQ multiplex PCR; the TCRdb copy retains only in-frame clones and omits some. The sample contains some 85,000 clones, just under 95% of which appear only once. Sequenced here: peripheral blood, sampled in the third trimester of pregnancy. Receptors originate from a female donor with multiple sclerosis, enrolled in a pregnancy study. The CDR3 runs from the conserved cysteine through the conserved F or W. The order of the fields is clone size, V gene, D gene, J gene, CDR3 protein, CDR3 DNA. D genes are given only for firm matches. Size tells how often a clone was seen (once, few, many) or the class of an expanded clone, and some rows leave it out.

-	TRBV19	TRBD1	TRBJ2-1	CASSTRTGNEQFF	TGTGCCAGTAGTACTAGGACAGGGAATGAGCAGTTCTTC
-	TRBV27	TRBD1	TRBJ2-7	CASSSTGTGGYEQYF	TGTGCCAGCAGTTCCACCGGGACAGGGGGATACGAGCAGTACTTC
-	TRBV28	-	TRBJ1-1	CASSFRGVLTEAFF	TGTGCCAGCAGTTTTCGGGGGGTCCTCACTGAAGCTTTCTTT
-	TRBV28	TRBD1	TRBJ1-4	CASSSTGTGLQKLFF	TGTGCCAGCAGTTCCACCGGGACAGGGCTCCAAAAACTGTTTTTT
-	TRBV5-1	-	TRBJ2-5	CASSLQETQYF	TGCGCCAGCAGCTTGCAGGAGACCCAGTACTTC
-	TRBV4-3	TRBD2	TRBJ2-7	CASSQGVRGAYEQYF	TGCGCCAGCAGCCAAGGTGTTCGGGGGGCCTACGAGCAGTACTTC
-	TRBV4-2	-	TRBJ2-1	CASSQGGTYSYNEQFF	TGTGCCAGCAGCCAAGGGGGGACATACTCCTACAATGAGCAGTTCTTC
once	TRBV5-6	TRBD1	TRBJ2-5	CASSFGTGLSQYF	TGTGCCAGCAGCTTTGGGACAGGGCTTTCCCAGTACTTC
-	TRBV28	TRBD2	TRBJ2-2	CAVRALAGEGGELFF	TGTGCCGTCCGGGCGCTAGCGGGAGAAGGTGGGGAGCTGTTTTTT
-	TRBV4-1	TRBD1	TRBJ1-2	CASSQGGTGGYGYGYTF	TGCGCCAGCAGCCAAGGTGGGACAGGGGGCTATGGCTATGGCTACACCTTC
-	TRBV4-1	-	TRBJ1-5	CASSQEGGPNQPQHF	TGCGCCAGCAGCCAAGAAGGAGGGCCCAATCAGCCCCAGCATTTT
once	TRBV9	-	TRBJ1-1	CASSVGDSGNTEAFF	TGCGCCAGCAGCGTAGGTGACAGTGGGAACACTGAAGCTTTCTTT
-	TRBV4-1	TRBD1	TRBJ1-6	CASRQPGTGRSPLHF	TGCGCCAGCAGACAACCCGGGACAGGACGGTCACCCCTCCACTTT
-	TRBV11-2	TRBD2	TRBJ2-1	CASSSTSGSGYNEQFF	TGTGCCAGCAGCTCGACTAGCGGGAGCGGCTACAATGAGCAGTTCTTC
-	TRBV30	TRBD1	TRBJ2-6	CAWSAGGFSSGANVLTF	TGTGCCTGGAGTGCAGGGGGCTTCTCCTCTGGGGCCAACGTCCTGACTTTC
-	TRBV27	-	TRBJ1-2	CASSPQGAALYGYTF	TGTGCCAGCAGTCCCCAAGGAGCAGCACTCTATGGCTACACCTTC
-	TRBV2	-	TRBJ1-1	CASSSTGPLSSTEAFF	TGTGCCAGCAGTTCGACAGGCCCCCTGTCCAGCACTGAAGCTTTCTTT
once	TRBV6-5	-	TRBJ1-5	CASTSRTNQPQHF	TGTGCCAGCACTTCCAGGACAAATCAGCCCCAGCATTTT
-	TRBV6-1	-	TRBJ1-2	CASSPLQGYTF	TGTGCCAGCAGCCCGCTGCAGGGCTACACCTTC
-	TRBV9	-	TRBJ2-1	CASSVDGGLTREQFF	TGTGCCAGCAGCGTAGATGGCGGACTTACAAGGGAGCAGTTCTTC
-	TRBV30	-	TRBJ2-1	CATLGSRSGIDNEQFF	TGTGCCACACTAGGCTCTCGATCCGGGATAGACAATGAGCAGTTCTTC
-	TRBV7-8	-	TRBJ2-7	CASSPLPPYEQYF	TGTGCCAGCAGCCCCCTTCCCCCTTACGAGCAGTACTTC
-	TRBV11-2	-	TRBJ2-7	CASSLPTSRASYEQYF	TGTGCCAGCAGCCTTCCAACTAGCCGAGCCTCCTACGAGCAGTACTTC
-	TRBV27	-	TRBJ1-2	CASSGGDGYTF	TGTGCCAGCAGTGGGGGGGATGGCTACACCTTC
-	TRBV6-6	-	TRBJ2-7	CASGVVEYEQYF	TGTGCCAGCGGTGTGGTAGAGTACGAGCAGTACTTC
-	TRBV9	TRBD2	TRBJ2-5	CASSVSGRAETQYF	TGTGCCAGCAGCGTAAGCGGGAGGGCGGAGACCCAGTACTTC
once	TRBV5-1	TRBD1	TRBJ1-1	CASSPGQGATEAFF	TGCGCCAGCAGCCCGGGACAGGGGGCGACTGAAGCTTTCTTT
-	TRBV5-6	TRBD1	TRBJ1-4	CASSRTGGSEKLFF	TGTGCCAGCAGCCGGACAGGGGGGAGTGAAAAACTGTTTTTT
-	TRBV5-1	TRBD1	TRBJ1-4	CASSLTGQGGNEKLFF	TGCGCCAGCAGCTTGACCGGACAGGGGGGTAATGAAAAACTGTTTTTT
-	TRBV2	TRBD1	TRBJ1-1	CASSEGQGITEAFF	TGTGCCAGCAGTGAAGGACAGGGTATCACTGAAGCTTTCTTT
-	TRBV4-2	-	TRBJ1-2	CASSQVPGGQNYGYTF	TGTGCCAGCAGCCAAGTCCCCGGGGGTCAGAACTATGGCTACACCTTC
once	TRBV6-5	-	TRBJ2-7	CASSYEASSYEQYF	TGTGCCAGCAGTTACGAAGCGAGCTCCTACGAGCAGTACTTC
-	TRBV28	TRBD1	TRBJ1-1	CASSSIPGTGARVAFF	TGTGCCAGCAGTTCGATCCCGGGGACAGGGGCGAGGGTAGCTTTCTTT
-	TRBV7-6	-	TRBJ2-1	CASALAGRNEQFF	TGTGCCAGCGCCTTGGCGGGGAGGAATGAGCAGTTCTTC
-	TRBV7-3	TRBD2	TRBJ2-2	CASSLGLAGGPRESGELFF	TGTGCCAGCAGCCTCGGACTAGCGGGAGGGCCCCGTGAATCCGGGGAGCTGTTTTTT
-	TRBV9	TRBD1	TRBJ2-3	CASSATGGKDTQYF	TGTGCCAGCAGCGCGACAGGGGGCAAGGATACGCAGTATTTT
-	TRBV5-4	-	TRBJ1-2	CASSLSRGGYGYTF	TGTGCCAGCAGCTTGTCCAGGGGCGGCTATGGCTACACCTTC
-	TRBV21-1	-	TRBJ2-7	CASSKASGRGRCEQYF	TGTGCCAGCAGCAAAGCGTCCGGCAGGGGGCGCTGCGAGCAGTACTTC
-	TRBV6-6	-	TRBJ2-2	CASSLGLARYTGELFF	TGTGCCAGCAGCCTGGGGCTAGCGAGATACACCGGGGAGCTGTTTTTT